This T cell receptor beta chain was captured in a study of T cell repertoires in cytomegalovirus infection. MiXCR was run by TCRdb on the reads, yielding one entry per CDR3 protein. The sample has over 250,000 distinct CDR3 sequences, 20% to 25% seen once; the top ten hold roughly 20%. CDR3 length equals 12 residues. CDR1 and CDR2 from the germline V gene are SGHTA and FQGNSA. The V end lost 5 bases, the J end lost 3 bases, and 7 bases lay between the germline ends. The sample holds many counts of this clonotype. Its cognate antigen is unknown. The TCR originated in a human donor in good health (CMV status not recorded). Some clones in this sample may be carry-over from other donors' samples. The chain has TRBV7-2 and TRBJ2-5; D uncertain. The starting material was cultured PBMCs, obtained from culture after CMV antigen stimulation. The CDR3 sequence: CASSPQKETQYF. The DNA of the CDR3 is TGTGCCAGCAGCCCCCAGAAAGAGACCCAGTACTTC.